The 32 T cell receptor beta chains listed next were all sequenced from one sample in a study of response to subunit inactivated influenza vaccine. A single record per CDR3 protein comes from TCRdb applying MiXCR to the RT-PCR reads. The table records around 200,000 distinct CDR3 sequences, about 12% of them present only once. The same data also went into a second study, on T cells expressing NK-cell markers. Turning to that study: Beta-chain TCR cDNA was generated via 5'RACE template switching with UMIs.

Material: CD8+ T cells sorted from PBMCs, obtained 12 days after vaccination. These TCRs come from a man between 45 and 60 years old who received an inactivated influenza vaccine.

The chain has TRBV29-1 and TRBJ2-7, with a possible D match to TRBD1 (6 bases). Trimming shortened V by 7 bases and J by 4 bases, and 14 bases separated the two germline ends. The V gene's germline CDR1 is SQVTM and CDR2 ANQGSEA. The CDR3 sequence is 12 residues long. The CDR3: CSATTGSYEQYF. CDR3 DNA: TGCAGCGCAACAACAGGGTCGTACGAGCAGTACTTC.

This clonotype was seen a handful of times. The CDR3 region is CSARDDRSSGNTIYF. The DNA of the CDR3 is TGCAGTGCTAGAGATGACCGGAGCTCTGGAAACACCATATATTTT. The rearrangement links TRBV20-1 to TRBJ1-3, with no clear D. V lost 0 bases and J lost 0, with 9 bases in between. Germline V gives CDR1 DFQATT, CDR2 SNEGSKA (reference sequence). The CDR3 is made up of 15 amino acids.

This clonotype was counted ten times or more. The V call is TRBV10-3, the J call TRBJ2-2; TRBD1 agrees at 12 bases. This CDR3 is 13 amino acids long. The germline V gene encodes CDR1 ENHRY and CDR2 SYGVKD. J was trimmed by 7 bases and V by 9 bases; bases with no gene match: 3. The CDR3 protein is CAIGTGGDGELFF. The CDR3 region has the DNA TGTGCCATTGGGACAGGGGGCGACGGGGAGCTGTTTTTT.

This clonotype showed up just a few times. The chain recombines TRBV2 with TRBJ1-1; the match to TRBD1 covers 9 bases. The CDR3 extends over 14 amino acids. CDR1 is SNHLY, CDR2 FYNNEI, per germline. Losses at the gene ends were 6 bases for V and 3 bases for J; bases not matched to a gene: 5. Here the CDR3 reads CASRLTGGDTEAFF. The CDR3 DNA sequence: TGTGCCAGCAGGTTGACAGGGGGGGACACTGAAGCTTTCTTT.

The chain employs TRBV7-9 and TRBJ2-1; no clear D gene. Germline V CDR1 and CDR2: SEHNR, FQNEAQ (reference sequence). The V end lost 11 bases, the J end lost 5 bases, and 22 bases lay between the germline ends. CDR3 length: 15 residues. CDR3 protein: CAGQSRHALNNEQFF. The CDR3 DNA sequence: TGTGCCGGCCAGAGCCGTCACGCTCTTAACAATGAGCAGTTCTTC.

Concerning this clonotype: Just one base apart from a much larger clone, this may be a read error. The gene calls are TRBV28 and TRBJ1-1; 9 bases agree with TRBD1. The length of the CDR3 is 13 residues. Germline CDR1 and CDR2: MDHEN and SYDVKM. As DNA, the CDR3 is TGTGCCAGCAGTTGGACAGGGGACACTGAAGCTTTATTT. It is translated as CASSWTGDTEALF.

This chain uses TRBV27 with TRBJ2-2; 8 bases match TRBD2. There are 16 residues in the CDR3. V gave up 4 bases and J gave up 4 bases; unmatched junction bases: 8. Germline lookup yields CDR1 MNHEY and CDR2 SMNVEV (reference sequence). The CDR3 nucleotides are TGTGCCAGCAGTTCGCTACTAGCGGCGGGCACCGGGGAGCTGTTTTTT. It is translated as CASSSLLAAGTGELFF.

This chain links TRBV10-2 with TRBJ2-5; D not certain. Trimming stripped 6 bases from V and 8 bases from J, with 13 bases between. The CDR3 loop spans 12 amino acids. Germline V gene lookup returns CDR1 WSHSY and CDR2 SAAADI. The CDR3 DNA reads as TGCGCCAGCAGCCGCGAGACCCAAACCCAGTACTTC. This encodes CASSRETQTQYF.

The genes are TRBV6-2 or TRBV6-3 and TRBJ2-1; D uncertain. V lost 7 bases and J lost 6, with 10 bases in between. This CDR3 has 12 amino acids. The V gene's germline CDR1 is MNHEY and CDR2 SVGEGT. The DNA for the CDR3 is TGTGCCAGCACCTCTAGAACCAATGAGCAGTTCTTC. It is translated as CASTSRTNEQFF.

This clonotype was detected many times. The chain employs TRBV12-3 or TRBV12-4 and TRBJ1-1; maybe TRBD1 (5 bases). This CDR3 has 14 residues. The V end lost 5 bases, the J end lost 0 bases, and 10 bases lay between the germline ends. CDR3 sequence: CASSPPGLNTEAFF. CDR3 DNA: TGTGCCAGCAGTCCACCGGGACTGAACACTGAAGCTTTCTTT.

The V and J genes are TRBV27 and TRBJ2-5; D unclear. Germline V gene lookup returns CDR1 MNHEY and CDR2 SMNVEV (reference sequence). The CDR3 consists of 14 residues. The V and J ends lost 3 bases and 0 bases respectively, with 8 bases between them. CDR3 residues: CASSFVADQETQYF. The CDR3 DNA follows: TGTGCCAGCAGTTTTGTAGCAGACCAAGAGACCCAGTACTTC.

This clonotype was seen only a few times. This chain's CDR3 is CASSMEGLAGGDTQYF. The CDR3 DNA reads as TGTGCCAGCAGTATGGAGGGACTAGCGGGAGGAGATACGCAGTATTTT. This sequence joins TRBV12-3 or TRBV12-4 and TRBJ2-3; 15 bases are shared with TRBD2. The CDR3 contains 16 residues. V lost 5 bases to trimming and J lost 5 bases; unmatched junction nucleotides: 5.

This clonotype was seen a handful of times. This sequence joins TRBV7-9 and TRBJ2-4, with 9 nucleotides matching TRBD2. The V segment lost 1 base and the J segment 0 bases; nucleotides outside the gene matches: 1. There are 16 residues in the CDR3. The germline V gene encodes CDR1 SEHNR and CDR2 FQNEAQ (reference sequence). CDR3 DNA sequence: TGTGCCAGCAGCTTAGGACTAGCGGTAGCCAAAAACATTCAGTACTTC. As protein: CASSLGLAVAKNIQYF.

The V gene is TRBV12-3 or TRBV12-4, the J gene TRBJ2-3; D not resolved. The CDR3 runs to 14 residues. Deletions cut 3 bases from V and 6 bases from J, with 13 bases between. The CDR3 protein is CASSFVGPEDTQYF. The CDR3, as DNA: TGTGCCAGCAGTTTCGTAGGGCCGGAGGATACGCAGTATTTT.

This clonotype appeared many times. The chain couples TRBV27 to TRBJ2-1; TRBD2 matches at 10 bases. The CDR3 runs to 17 residues. In germline, CDR1 is MNHEY, CDR2 SMNVEV (reference sequence). V was clipped by 0 bases and J by 4 bases; unmatched bases: 6. CDR3 residues: CASSLSILAGLYNEQFF. The CDR3 DNA sequence: TGTGCCAGCAGTTTATCGATACTAGCGGGGTTATACAATGAGCAGTTCTTC.

This clonotype occurred a few times. The chain couples TRBV24-1 to TRBJ2-3; 10 nucleotides agree with TRBD1. V dropped 7 bases and J dropped 4; count of bases not matched to a gene: 1. Germline V gene sequence: CDR1 KGHDR, CDR2 SFDVKD. This CDR3 region has 13 residues. CDR3 nucleotides: TGTGCCACCAGAGGACAGGGGGCAGATACGCAGTATTTT. This codes for CATRGQGADTQYF.

This clonotype was seen only a few times. CDR3 amino acids: CASSEAWREQETQYF. The CDR3 bases are TGTGCCAGCAGTGAGGCCTGGAGGGAACAAGAGACCCAGTACTTC. This chain links TRBV2 with TRBJ2-5; possible D gene TRBD2, 6 bases. Germline V gene sequence: CDR1 SNHLY, CDR2 FYNNEI. This CDR3 contains 15 residues. V was clipped by 3 bases and J by 2 bases, with 13 bases between them.

In this sample, this clonotype turned up a few times. V and J are TRBV7-3 and TRBJ2-7; D is possibly TRBD1 (5 bases). Germline values: CDR1 SGHTA, CDR2 FQGTGA. The CDR3 loop spans 15 amino acids. Trimming shortened V by 5 bases and J by 4 bases, and 18 bases separated the two germline ends. CDR3 DNA sequence: TGTGCCAGCAGCCCCAGCCCAGGGATGGGGTACGAGCAGTACTTC. This sequence encodes CASSPSPGMGYEQYF.

The V call is TRBV6-2 or TRBV6-3, the J call TRBJ2-1; the D gene is possibly TRBD2 (5 bases). The length of the CDR3 is 12 residues. Germline CDR1 reads MNHEY; CDR2 reads SVGEGT. The ends were cut back, 0 bases at V and 14 bases at J, with 11 bases in the middle. The CDR3 reads CASSYSALAKFF. The CDR3 DNA reads as TGTGCCAGCAGTTACTCGGCATTAGCGAAGTTCTTC.

This clonotype was found a few times. The chain links TRBV7-9 to TRBJ2-1; TRBD2 matches 10 bases. Per the germline V gene, CDR1 is SEHNR and CDR2 is FQNEAQ (reference sequence). There are 14 residues in the CDR3. The trim removed 3 bases at V and 8 bases at J, leaving 4 bases unmatched. The CDR3 sequence is CASSFASGSYEQFF. The CDR3 bases are TGTGCCAGCAGCTTCGCTAGCGGGAGTTATGAGCAGTTCTTC.

V is TRBV9 and J is TRBJ2-7; 9 bases fit TRBD1. V shed 3 bases, J shed 5 bases, and the junction held 15 bases outside the gene matches. CDR1 is SGDLS and CDR2 is YYNGEE in the germline V gene. CDR3 length equals 17 residues. CDR3 bases: TGTGCCAGCAGCGCCCGACGGGACAGGGAAATTGGACACGAGCAGTACTTC. It codes for CASSARRDREIGHEQYF.

The chain has TRBV6-5 and TRBJ2-1; 8 nucleotides line up with TRBD2. This CDR3 has 14 residues. The V gene's germline CDR1 is MNHEY and CDR2 SVGAGI. V lost 1 base, J lost 8 bases, and 4 bases stayed unmatched. The CDR3 reads CASSYYGGAYEQFF. CDR3 coding DNA: TGTGCCAGCAGTTACTACGGGGGGGCCTATGAGCAGTTCTTC.

This clonotype was counted between two and nine times. V gene TRBV6-2 or TRBV6-3 combines with J gene TRBJ2-1, with D unresolved. Germline loops: CDR1 MNHEY, CDR2 SVGEGT. V was trimmed by 2 bases and J by 4 bases, leaving 9 bases between them. This CDR3 region has 14 residues. CDR3 in DNA: TGTGCCAGCAGTTACAACCCCTGGTACAATGAGCAGTTCTTC. Translation: CASSYNPWYNEQFF.

The chain has TRBV29-1 and TRBJ2-3; the D is unclear. This CDR3 is built from 11 residues. Trimming took off 4 bases at V and 5 bases at J, with 7 bases between the two ends. Germline CDR1 SQVTM, CDR2 ANQGSEA. The CDR3 bases are TGCAGCGTTGGCAGTGGAGATACGCAGTATTTT. As protein: CSVGSGDTQYF.

The rearrangement joins TRBV9 to TRBJ1-1; tentative D call: TRBD1 (5 bases). Trimming shortened V by 7 bases and J by 6 bases, and 13 bases separated the two germline ends. The length of the CDR3 is 12 residues. The germline V gene encodes CDR1 SGDLS and CDR2 YYNGEE. The CDR3 is CASGDGHPEAFF. The CDR3, as DNA: TGTGCCAGCGGTGATGGACATCCTGAAGCTTTCTTT.

This chain uses TRBV3-1 with TRBJ2-1, with D possibly TRBD2 on 6 matching bases. This CDR3 has 13 residues. The germline V gene encodes CDR1 LGHDT and CDR2 YNNKEL (reference sequence). V gave up 7 bases and J gave up 8 bases, with 15 bases separating them. The CDR3 DNA is TGTGCCAGCACCTCGGGGGTTGTCGATGAGCAGTTCTTC. This translates into CASTSGVVDEQFF.

This clonotype was found many times. The chain links TRBV12-3 or TRBV12-4 to TRBJ2-1; 8 bases line up with TRBD1. CDR3 length equals 12 residues. The J segment lost 15 bases and the V segment lost 5 bases, leaving 9 bases of the junction unmatched. The CDR3: CASSPGTGGRFF. In nucleotides, the CDR3 is TGTGCCAGCAGTCCCGGGACAGGAGGACGGTTCTTC.

The chain has TRBV24-1 and TRBJ2-1; D is possibly TRBD1 or TRBD2 (5 bases each). Per germline, CDR1 KGHDR and CDR2 SFDVKD. Trimming removed 4 bases from V and 7 bases from J, with 13 bases in between. The CDR3 is made up of 14 amino acids. Here the CDR3 reads CATSDTGGGNEQFF. CDR3 nucleotide sequence: TGTGCCACCAGTGACACAGGAGGCGGAAATGAGCAGTTCTTC.

This clonotype was found a few times. The CDR3 DNA sequence: TGTGCCAGCAGTTCCCGGCTAGGCAGCTCCTACAATGAGCAGTTCTTC. It translates to CASSSRLGSSYNEQFF. The rearrangement joins TRBV12-3 or TRBV12-4 to TRBJ2-1, with D hard to call. The CDR3 contains 16 residues. The V and J ends lost 4 bases and 0 bases respectively, with 13 bases between them.

In its sample, this clonotype was seen many times. V gene TRBV20-1 combines with J gene TRBJ2-3; 11 bases align to TRBD2. Germline lookup yields CDR1 DFQATT and CDR2 SNEGSKA (reference sequence). The J segment lost 6 bases and the V segment lost 6 bases, leaving 11 bases of the junction unmatched. The CDR3 covers 15 residues. The CDR3 DNA follows: TGCAGTGCAACGGGACTAGCGGTACAGGGGGATACGCAGTATTTT. Amino acids: CSATGLAVQGDTQYF.

This clonotype has a handful of counts. The chain carries TRBV20-1 and TRBJ2-2, with 9 bases matching TRBD1. Germline CDR1 is DFQATT and CDR2 is SNEGSKA (reference sequence). V was pared by 3 bases and J by 3 bases, with 8 bases of the junction left unmatched. The CDR3 contains 16 residues. The CDR3 coding sequence is TGCAGTGCTAGGGCTAGGGACAGGGCCGACACCGGGGAGCTGTTTTTT. Translation: CSARARDRADTGELFF.

In this sample, this clonotype turned up many times. The CDR3 DNA reads as TGCGCCAGCAGCCCACTCGGAGATACGCAGTATTTT. This codes for CASSPLGDTQYF. The V and J genes are TRBV5-1 and TRBJ2-3, with D unclear. The CDR3 is made up of 12 amino acids. From germline, CDR1 is SGHRS and CDR2 YFSETQ. Trimming took 4 bases from V and 5 from J, leaving 8 bases between them.